One and the same sample provided the 27 T cell receptor beta chains below, sequenced in a study of technical replicates of blood from a few donors. Clones were sequenced by immunoSEQ multiplex PCR, and TCRdb holds only the in-frame ones, with some missing. The sample records under 110,000 clones, around 96% being singletons. Material: T cells isolated from PBMCs. The receptors originated from a human donor in good health.

V and J are TRBV27 and TRBJ1-2; 12 nucleotides line up with TRBD1. Looked up from germline, CDR1 is MNHEY and CDR2 is SMNVEV (reference sequence). CDR3 length: 14 residues. V lost 6 bases to trimming and J lost 7 bases; unmatched junction nucleotides: 6. The CDR3, as DNA: TGTGCCAGCAGCCCCGGGACAGGGGGCTTTGGCTACACCTTC. It encodes CASSPGTGGFGYTF.

The chain combines TRBV7-6 with TRBJ2-5; weak D call: TRBD1 (5 bases). Germline values: CDR1 SGHVS, CDR2 FNYEAQ. This CDR3 is built from 15 residues. V lost 4 bases to trimming and J lost 1 base, with 13 bases between them. CDR3 protein: CASSSSRQSQETQYF. The DNA of the CDR3 is TGTGCCAGCAGCTCCAGTCGACAGAGCCAAGAGACCCAGTACTTC.

V is TRBV6-1 and J is TRBJ1-6; D is uncertain. V lost 2 bases and J 3 bases, leaving 14 bases between the germline ends. The germline V gene encodes CDR1 MNHNS and CDR2 SASEGT. The CDR3 totals 17 residues. CDR3 coding DNA: TGTGCCAGCAGTGAACTACGACAAGGCTTCTATAATTCACCCCTCCACTTT. Translation: CASSELRQGFYNSPLHF.

This chain joins TRBV2 and TRBJ2-6, with D possibly TRBD2 on 5 matching bases. The ends were cut back, 6 bases at V and 2 bases at J, with 8 bases in the middle. The CDR3 sequence is 14 residues long. Germline V gives CDR1 SNHLY, CDR2 FYNNEI. DNA of the CDR3: TGTGCCAGCAGGAGGGTAGCTGGGGCCAACGTCCTGACTTTC. This translates into CASRRVAGANVLTF. The variable domain in full, with the rest retrieved from reference TRBV2 and TRBJ2-6, is EPEVTQTPSHQVTQMGQEVILRCVPISNHLYFYWYRQILGQKVEFLVSFYNNEISEKSEIFDDQFSVERPDGSNFTLKIRSTKLEDSAMYFCASRRVAGANVLTFGAGSRLTVL.

The chain couples TRBV2 to TRBJ2-6; D unresolved. The CDR3 runs 14 residues. Trimming cost V 6 bases and J 1 base, with 7 bases left between them. Germline values: CDR1 SNHLY, CDR2 FYNNEI. The DNA for the CDR3 is TGTGCCAGCAGCGCAGGATCTGGGGCCAACGTCCTGACTTTC. This codes for CASSAGSGANVLTF.

The chain uses TRBV6-5 and TRBJ1-4, with 8 bases identical to TRBD1. The CDR3 runs to 15 residues. Germline CDR1 and CDR2: MNHEY and SVGAGI. The junction had 11 bases not matched to a gene; V was cut back by 6 bases and J by 8 bases. In nucleotides, the CDR3 is TGTGCCAGCAGGTCGACAGGGGATCCGGGCGAAAAACTGTTTTTT. Encoded protein: CASRSTGDPGEKLFF.

The chain recombines TRBV13 with TRBJ1-1; D is uncertain. The CDR3 totals 12 residues. Trimming removed 1 base from V and 6 bases from J, with 6 bases in between. CDR1 and CDR2 from the germline V gene are PRHDT and FYEKMQ (reference sequence). CDR3 in DNA: TGTGCCAGCAGCTTAGATCAGGCTGAAGCTTTCTTT. Amino acid sequence: CASSLDQAEAFF.

The chain is built from TRBV28 and TRBJ2-7; 10 bases are a match to TRBD1. V shed 5 bases, J shed 0 bases, and the junction held 10 bases outside the gene matches. In germline, CDR1 is MDHEN, CDR2 SYDVKM. CDR3 size: 17 residues. The CDR3 sequence: CASSPLGQGGYSYEQYF. In DNA form, the CDR3 reads TGTGCCAGCAGTCCCCTTGGACAGGGGGGATACTCCTACGAGCAGTACTTC.

This clone has just one count. This rearrangement joins TRBV9 to TRBJ2-2; 7 bases line up with TRBD2. The CDR3 is 13 amino acids. The ends lost 4 bases at V and 6 bases at J; junction bases unmatched: 3. Germline CDR1 SGDLS, CDR2 YYNGEE. The CDR3 loop reads CASSSGGAGELFF. CDR3 in DNA: TGTGCCAGCAGCTCGGGGGGAGCCGGGGAGCTGTTTTTT.

As concerns this clone: Mismatch with germline at one junction end may stem from a read error. The chain uses TRBV11-2 and TRBJ2-3; TRBD1 agrees at 7 bases. Germline V gene lookup returns CDR1 SGHAT and CDR2 FQNNGV. The CDR3 sequence is 15 residues long. This chain's CDR3 is CASRSRGLGTDTQYF. CDR3 DNA sequence: TGTGCCAGCAGGTCCAGGGGATTGGGGACAGATACGCAATATTTT.

The chain uses TRBV12-2 and TRBJ2-5; the listed D gene, TRBD2, was not tested against the DNA. TRBV12-2 is deemed a pseudogene. This CDR3 contains 14 residues. As DNA, the CDR3 is TGTGCAAGTCGCCAGCGGGACGATCAAGAGACCCAGTACTTC. It is translated as CASRQRDDQETQYF.

The count of this clone is one. This chain uses TRBV14 with TRBJ2-6, with 13 bases that match TRBD2. Germline V gene lookup returns CDR1 SGHDN and CDR2 FVKESK. With 4 bases clipped from V and 2 bases from J, the junction kept 17 bases outside the gene matches. CDR3 length: 22 amino acids. The CDR3: CASSPGLAGRQGVPAGANVLTF. The CDR3 nucleotides read TGTGCCAGCAGCCCGGGACTAGCGGGACGACAAGGGGTTCCGGCTGGGGCCAACGTCCTGACTTTC.

This clone was detected only a few times. This CDR3 is CATSDERPPGNEQFF. The CDR3 DNA reads as TGTGCCACCAGCGATGAGCGCCCCCCCGGCAATGAGCAGTTCTTC. V gene TRBV15 combines with J gene TRBJ2-1; D remains unclear. This CDR3 region has 15 residues. The germline V and J ends were trimmed by 5 bases and 6 bases, with 17 bases remaining between them. Germline CDR1 is LNHNV and CDR2 is YYDKDF (reference sequence). Supplemented by reference TRBV15 and TRBJ2-1, the full variable domain reads DAMVIQNPRYQVTQFGKPVTLSCSQTLNHNVMYWYQQKSSQAPKLLFHYYDKDFNNEADTPDNFQSRRPNTSFCFLDIRSPGLGDTAMYLCATSDERPPGNEQFFGPGTRLTVL.

V usage is TRBV5-1 and J usage is TRBJ1-3, with 9 bases that match TRBD1. The V segment lost 6 bases and the J segment 1 base; nucleotides outside the gene matches: 11. CDR3 size: 17 residues. Germline values: CDR1 SGHRS, CDR2 YFSETQ. The CDR3 region is CASTAGTGSLSGNTIYF. The CDR3 region has the DNA TGCGCCAGCACTGCCGGGACAGGGTCTTTATCTGGAAACACCATATATTTT.

The chain employs TRBV6-5 and TRBJ1-3; D is perhaps TRBD1 (5 bases). Germline V gene sequence: CDR1 MNHEY, CDR2 SVGAGI. V was pared by 6 bases and J by 4 bases, with 16 bases between. The CDR3 consists of 15 residues. In DNA form, the CDR3 reads TGTGCCAGCAGCCCGGTAGGGGCAGCAGGAAACACCATATATTTT. Translated: CASSPVGAAGNTIYF.

The chain joins TRBV5-1 to TRBJ1-1, with D hard to call. The ends were cut back, 3 bases at V and 4 bases at J, with 13 bases in the middle. The V gene's germline CDR1 is SGHRS and CDR2 YFSETQ. CDR3 length: 14 amino acids. Written as DNA, the CDR3 is TGCGCCAGCAGCTCTGGACGGGGTGGCACTGAAGCTTTCTTT. It codes for CASSSGRGGTEAFF.

This clone was seen a handful of times. The rearrangement links TRBV28 to TRBJ1-5; no firm D call. This CDR3 comprises 13 residues. Trimming shortened V by 2 bases and J by 6 bases, and 8 bases separated the two germline ends. Germline lookup yields CDR1 MDHEN and CDR2 SYDVKM. The CDR3 reads CASSLAVRQPQHF. CDR3 nucleotides: TGTGCCAGCAGTTTAGCGGTCCGTCAGCCCCAGCATTTT.

The CDR3 coding sequence is TGTGCCAGCAGCTTACCATCGGGCGGCGGGAGATCCACAGATACGCAGTATTTT. Translating it yields CASSLPSGGGRSTDTQYF. This chain links TRBV7-2 with TRBJ2-3, with TRBD2 matching over 7 bases. The CDR3 has 18 residues. V shed 2 bases, J shed 2 bases, and the junction held 13 bases outside the gene matches. Per germline, CDR1 SGHTA and CDR2 FQGNSA.

The gene calls are TRBV7-9 and TRBJ2-1, with D hard to call. This CDR3 region has 14 residues. V lost 2 bases and J lost 0, with 5 bases in between. Germline-derived CDR1 and CDR2 are SEHNR and FQNEAQ (reference sequence). The CDR3 here is CASSLYPSYNEQFF. In DNA form, the CDR3 reads TGTGCCAGCAGCTTATATCCCTCCTACAATGAGCAGTTCTTC.

CDR3 DNA sequence: TGTGCCAGCAGCTATGAGGGAAGCAATCAGCCCCAGCATTTT. Encoded protein: CASSYEGSNQPQHF. The J gene is TRBJ1-5, the V gene TRBV11-3; D is unclear. CDR3 length: 14 residues. Between the trimmed V and J ends, which lost 4 bases and 1 base, there was a span of 8 bases. Germline CDR1 and CDR2: SGHNT and YENEEA.

The chain carries TRBV29-1 and TRBJ1-2; D not certain. Germline CDR1 is SQVTM and CDR2 is ANQGSEA. Trimming pared 6 bases from V and 4 bases from J, leaving 18 bases between. This CDR3 contains 14 residues. The CDR3 DNA follows: TGCAGCGTCTCCACCCGGGGTCAAGGCTATGGCTACACCTTC. Translation gives CSVSTRGQGYGYTF. Full variable domain (outside the CDR3, taken from reference TRBV29-1 and TRBJ1-2): SAVISQKPSRDICQRGTSLTIQCQVDSQVTMMFWYRQQPGQSLTLIATANQGSEATYESGFVIDKFPISRPNLTFSTLTVSNMSPEDSSIYLCSVSTRGQGYGYTFGSGTRLTVV.

The genes are TRBV7-3 and TRBJ2-1, with 10 positions matching TRBD1. V was pared by 2 bases and J by 2 bases, with 6 bases of the junction left unmatched. The germline gives CDR1 SGHTA, CDR2 FQGTGA. The CDR3 extends over 17 amino acids. The CDR3, as DNA: TGTGCCAGCAGCTTATGGGGGACAGGGGCTACCTACAATGAGCAGTTCTTC. Amino acid sequence: CASSLWGTGATYNEQFF.

Only one count was recorded for this clone. The V call is TRBV10-3, the J call TRBJ2-1, with D unresolved. The CDR3 contains 11 residues. Trimming pared 3 bases from V and 7 bases from J, leaving 4 bases between. Germline V gene lookup returns CDR1 ENHRY and CDR2 SYGVKD. CDR3 sequence reads: CAISDENEQFF. The DNA of the CDR3 is TGTGCCATCAGTGATGAGAATGAGCAGTTCTTC.

This rearrangement joins TRBV29-1 to TRBJ2-2; weak D call: TRBD2 (5 bases). Trimming pared 0 bases from V and 2 bases from J, leaving 13 bases between. Germline V CDR1 and CDR2: SQVTM, ANQGSEA. The CDR3 contains 16 residues. CDR3 loop: CSVEERLKHNTGELFF. The CDR3 DNA reads TGCAGCGTTGAAGAGAGACTAAAACATAACACCGGGGAGCTGTTTTTT.

The V call is TRBV19, the J call TRBJ2-7; D uncertain. The CDR3 is 13 amino acids. Deletions cut 5 bases from V and 6 bases from J, with 14 bases between. Germline values: CDR1 LNHDA, CDR2 SQIVND (reference sequence). Written as DNA, the CDR3 is TGTGCCAGTAGTCCTTCCGATGGCGGCGAGCAGTACTTC. Its protein is CASSPSDGGEQYF.

The genes are TRBV7-3 and TRBJ2-1, with 8 bases aligning to TRBD2. CDR3 length equals 15 residues. Trimming at V came to 1 base and at J to 2 bases, leaving 1 base not matched to a gene. CDR1 is SGHTA and CDR2 is FQGTGA in the germline V gene. The CDR3 DNA sequence: TGTGCCAGCAGCTTAAAGGGACTAGCCTACAATGAGCAGTTCTTC. This gives the protein CASSLKGLAYNEQFF. Full variable domain (outside the CDR3, taken from reference TRBV7-3 and TRBJ2-1): GAGVSQTPSNKVTEKGKYVELRCDPISGHTALYWYRQSLGQGPEFLIYFQGTGAADDSGLPNDRFFAVRPEGSVSTLKIQRTERGDSAVYLCASSLKGLAYNEQFFGPGTRLTVL.

Comment on this clone: This same CDR3 is encoded by further DNA sequences in the sample. The chain employs TRBV6-4 and TRBJ2-3, with 8 bases aligning to TRBD2. From germline, CDR1 is MRHNA and CDR2 SNTAGT. V shed 4 bases, J shed 1 base, and the junction held 1 base outside the gene matches. This CDR3 spans 14 amino acids. CDR3 region: CASSVSGGTDTQYF. Here the CDR3 DNA reads TGTGCCAGCAGTGTTAGCGGGGGCACAGATACGCAGTATTTT.